This T cell receptor beta chain was identified in a study of T cells in Graves' hyperthyroidism and ophthalmopathy. Diagnosis relied on clinical symptoms, serum thyroxine and TRAb, thyroid ultrasound and orbital computed tomography. Germline-derived CDR1 and CDR2 are LNHDA and SQIVND (reference sequence). The germline V and J ends were trimmed by 5 bases and 2 bases, with 17 bases remaining between them. The CDR3 loop spans 16 amino acids. Authors of the study amplified TCR beta CDR3 regions from RNA transcripts. RT-PCR in the first round (using the HTBI primer set) targeted the TCR CDR3. TCRdb re-analysed the multiplex PCR reads in MiXCR, keeping a single row per CDR3 protein. The sample has fewer than 750,000 distinct CDR3 sequences, 46% seen once; the top ten hold approximately 8.4%.

Sequences were obtained from peripheral blood or thyroid tissue (not recorded which). This rearrangement joins TRBV19 to TRBJ2-3; possibly TRBD1 or TRBD2 for D (5 bases each). The clonotype was recovered from a woman between 18 and 30 years old with Graves' hyperthyroidism. This CDR3 is CASSLEGRRDTDTQYF. Here the CDR3 DNA reads TGTGCCAGTAGTCTTGAGGGGCGGAGAGACACAGATACGCAGTATTTT.